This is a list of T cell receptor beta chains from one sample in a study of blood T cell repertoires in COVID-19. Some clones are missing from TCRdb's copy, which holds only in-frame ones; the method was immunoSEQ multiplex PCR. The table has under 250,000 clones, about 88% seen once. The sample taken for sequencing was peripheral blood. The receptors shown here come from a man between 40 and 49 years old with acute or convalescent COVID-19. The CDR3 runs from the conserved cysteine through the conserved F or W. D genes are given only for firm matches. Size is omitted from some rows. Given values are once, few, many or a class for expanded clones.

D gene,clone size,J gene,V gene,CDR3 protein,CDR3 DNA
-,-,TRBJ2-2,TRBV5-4,CASSFMGAGELFF,TGTGCCAGCAGCTTCATGGGAGCCGGGGAGCTGTTTTTT
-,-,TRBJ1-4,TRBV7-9,CASSPPTGSNRDEKLFF,TGTGCCAGCAGCCCCCCCACCGGATCGAACAGGGACGAAAAACTGTTTTTT
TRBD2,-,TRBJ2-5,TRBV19,CASKSGKREPKTQYF,TGTGCCAGTAAGTCCGGGAAGCGGGAGCCGAAGACCCAGTACTTC
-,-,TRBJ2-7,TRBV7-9,CASSPPGVYYEQYF,TGTGCCAGCAGCCCCCCCGGGGTCTACTACGAGCAGTACTTC
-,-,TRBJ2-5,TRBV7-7,CASSSSGVLPETQYF,TGTGCCAGCAGCTCCTCAGGCGTACTCCCGGAGACCCAGTACTTC
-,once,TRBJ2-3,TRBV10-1,CASSDGGNTDTQYF,TGCGCCAGCAGTGACGGGGGTAACACAGATACGCAGTATTTT
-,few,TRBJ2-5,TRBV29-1,CSVEDQGVMTQYF,TGCAGCGTTGAAGACCAGGGCGTCATGACCCAGTACTTC
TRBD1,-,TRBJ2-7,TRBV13,CASTPRTGAREQYF,TGTGCCAGCACCCCCAGGACAGGGGCCCGGGAGCAGTACTTC
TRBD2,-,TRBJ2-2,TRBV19,CASSIGNRGGTNTGELFF,TGTGCCAGTAGTATAGGAAATCGCGGGGGGACGAACACCGGGGAGCTGTTTTTT
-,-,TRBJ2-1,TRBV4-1,CASSQAPGSSSYNEQFF,TGCGCCAGCAGCCAAGCCCCAGGGTCAAGCTCCTACAATGAGCAGTTCTTC
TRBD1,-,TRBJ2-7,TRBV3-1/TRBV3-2,CASSHPGTGHLEQYF,TGTGCCAGCAGCCACCCCGGGACAGGGCATCTCGAGCAGTACTTC
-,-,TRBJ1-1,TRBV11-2,CASSLQGFRGEAFF,TGTGCCAGCAGCTTACAGGGGTTTCGCGGTGAAGCTTTCTTT
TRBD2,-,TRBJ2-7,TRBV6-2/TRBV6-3,CASSSLAGAPLREQYF,TGTGCCAGCAGTTCACTAGCGGGAGCCCCCCTCCGGGAGCAGTACTTC
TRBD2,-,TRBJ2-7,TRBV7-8,CASSLASWGGAHEQYF,TGTGCCAGCAGCTTAGCCTCCTGGGGGGGTGCGCACGAGCAGTACTTC
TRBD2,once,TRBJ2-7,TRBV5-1,CASSFSGGNSYEQYF,TGCGCCAGCAGCTTCTCGGGGGGAAACTCCTACGAGCAGTACTTC
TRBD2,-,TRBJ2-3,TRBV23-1,CASSPRVGTGMGLAGAPSPDTQYF,TGCGCCAGCAGTCCGAGAGTCGGGACAGGAATGGGACTAGCGGGGGCCCCTAGTCCAGATACGCAGTATTTT
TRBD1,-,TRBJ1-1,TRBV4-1,CASSHKGGSTEAFF,TGCGCCAGCAGCCATAAAGGGGGCTCCACTGAAGCTTTCTTT
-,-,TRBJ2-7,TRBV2,CASSESRGPYEQYF,TGTGCCAGCAGTGAAAGTAGGGGTCCATACGAGCAGTACTTC
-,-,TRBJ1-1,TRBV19,CASSNPGGPNTEAFF,TGTGCCAGTAGCAACCCTGGAGGGCCAAACACTGAAGCTTTCTTT
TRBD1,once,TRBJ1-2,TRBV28,CASSPDRGQYGYTF,TGTGCCAGCAGTCCTGACAGGGGGCAATATGGCTACACCTTC
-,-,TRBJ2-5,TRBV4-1,CASSQVYSDLPYQETQYF,TGCGCCAGCAGCCAAGTATATTCAGATTTGCCGTACCAAGAGACCCAGTACTTC
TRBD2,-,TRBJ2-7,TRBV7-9,CASSSGLAYEQYF,TGTGCCAGCAGCTCGGGACTAGCGTACGAGCAGTACTTC
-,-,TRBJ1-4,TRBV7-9,CASSSQDQGAWEKLFF,TGTGCCAGCAGCTCCCAAGACCAAGGGGCATGGGAAAAACTGTTTTTT
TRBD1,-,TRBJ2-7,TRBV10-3,CAISAGQVSSYEQYF,TGTGCCATCAGTGCCGGACAGGTGAGCTCCTACGAGCAGTACTTC
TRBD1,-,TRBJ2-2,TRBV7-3,CASSLTRQGGTGELFF,TGTGCCAGCAGCTTAACCCGACAGGGCGGCACCGGGGAGCTGTTTTTT
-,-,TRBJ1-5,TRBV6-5,CASSYGGVDQPQHF,TGTGCCAGCAGTTACGGGGGGGTAGATCAGCCCCAGCATTTT
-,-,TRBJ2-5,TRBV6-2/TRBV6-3,CASSLSRETQYF,TGTGCCAGCAGTCTCTCCCGGGAGACCCAGTACTTC
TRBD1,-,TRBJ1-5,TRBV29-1,CSAERDRGLWNQPQHF,TGCAGCGCCGAAAGGGACAGGGGGCTGTGGAATCAGCCCCAGCATTTT
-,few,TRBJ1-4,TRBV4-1,CASSHLPLVEVGEDEKLFF,TGCGCCAGCAGCCACTTACCTCTGGTGGAGGTTGGAGAGGATGAAAAACTGTTTTTT
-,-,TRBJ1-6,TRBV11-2,CASSNRGVGEDSPLHF,TGTGCCAGCAGCAACCGAGGCGTCGGGGAGGATTCACCCCTCCACTTT
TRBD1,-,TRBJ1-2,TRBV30,CAWRMGQTDFYGYTF,TGTGCCTGGAGGATGGGACAGACCGACTTTTATGGCTACACCTTC
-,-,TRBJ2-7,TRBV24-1,CATSDSGYRTYEQYF,TGTGCCACCAGTGACTCAGGGTATCGCACCTACGAGCAGTACTTC
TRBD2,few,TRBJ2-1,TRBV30,CAWSGGSGQGYNEQFF,TGTGCCTGGAGTGGTGGTAGCGGGCAGGGATACAATGAGCAGTTCTTC
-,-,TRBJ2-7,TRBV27,CASALGQGNEQYF,TGTGCCAGCGCCTTGGGGCAGGGGAACGAGCAGTACTTC
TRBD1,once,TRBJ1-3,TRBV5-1,CASSGRDRGNTIYF,TGCGCCAGCAGCGGCCGGGACAGGGGCAACACCATATATTTT
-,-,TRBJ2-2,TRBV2,CASTLFNTGELFF,TGTGCCAGCACCCTATTCAACACCGGGGAGCTGTTTTTT
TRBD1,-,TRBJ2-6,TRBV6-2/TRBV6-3,CASSYVSGQDYSGANVLTF,TGTGCCAGCAGTTATGTTTCGGGACAGGACTACTCTGGGGCCAACGTCCTGACTTTC
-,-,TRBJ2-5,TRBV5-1,CASSLAPGQDETQYF,TGCGCCAGCAGCTTGGCCCCAGGGCAGGACGAGACCCAGTACTTC
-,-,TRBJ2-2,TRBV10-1,CASSDTNTGELFF,TGCGCCAGCAGTGACACGAACACCGGGGAGCTGTTTTTT
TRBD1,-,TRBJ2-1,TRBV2,CASSQGAPLSSYNEQFF,TGTGCCAGCTCTCAGGGGGCGCCTCTTAGCTCCTACAATGAGCAGTTCTTC
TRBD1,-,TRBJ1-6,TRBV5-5,CASSSVAQGAGSPLHF,TGTGCCAGCAGCTCCGTGGCACAGGGGGCGGGATCACCCCTCCACTTT
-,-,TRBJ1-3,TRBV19,CASSIASVPGNTIYF,TGTGCCAGTAGTATAGCCAGTGTCCCTGGAAACACCATATATTTT
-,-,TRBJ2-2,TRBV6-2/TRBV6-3,CASSPPRRTNTGELFF,TGTGCCAGCAGTCCCCCGCGCCGTACGAACACCGGGGAGCTGTTTTTT
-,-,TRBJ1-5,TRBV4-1,CASSQEETGTGRQPQHF,TGCGCCAGCAGCCAAGAAGAAACAGGAACAGGGCGTCAGCCCCAGCATTTT
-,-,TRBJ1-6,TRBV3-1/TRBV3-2,CASSQDMSPLHF,TGTGCCAGCAGCCAAGATATGTCACCCCTCCACTTT
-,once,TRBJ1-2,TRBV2,CASSPGSGAWYGYTF,TGTGCCAGCAGTCCGGGGTCAGGGGCTTGGTATGGCTACACCTTC
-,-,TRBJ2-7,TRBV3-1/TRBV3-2,CASSQELHSGEQYF,TGTGCCAGCAGCCAAGAACTCCACAGCGGCGAGCAGTACTTC
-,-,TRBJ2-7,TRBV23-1,CASSHYQGPEQYF,TGCGCCAGCAGTCACTACCAGGGTCCCGAGCAGTACTTC
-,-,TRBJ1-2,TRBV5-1,CASSLDTQGGYTF,TGCGCCAGCAGCTTGGATACCCAGGGTGGCTACACCTTC
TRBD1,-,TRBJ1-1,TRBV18,CASSPGQRPEAFF,TGTGCCAGCTCACCGGGACAGAGGCCTGAAGCTTTCTTT
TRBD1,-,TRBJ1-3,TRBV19,CASSISLTGPGNTIYF,TGTGCCAGTAGTATATCTTTGACAGGGCCAGGAAACACCATATATTTT
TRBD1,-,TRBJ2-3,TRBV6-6,CASSGWTGGTDTQYF,TGTGCCAGCAGTGGGTGGACAGGGGGCACAGATACGCAGTATTTT